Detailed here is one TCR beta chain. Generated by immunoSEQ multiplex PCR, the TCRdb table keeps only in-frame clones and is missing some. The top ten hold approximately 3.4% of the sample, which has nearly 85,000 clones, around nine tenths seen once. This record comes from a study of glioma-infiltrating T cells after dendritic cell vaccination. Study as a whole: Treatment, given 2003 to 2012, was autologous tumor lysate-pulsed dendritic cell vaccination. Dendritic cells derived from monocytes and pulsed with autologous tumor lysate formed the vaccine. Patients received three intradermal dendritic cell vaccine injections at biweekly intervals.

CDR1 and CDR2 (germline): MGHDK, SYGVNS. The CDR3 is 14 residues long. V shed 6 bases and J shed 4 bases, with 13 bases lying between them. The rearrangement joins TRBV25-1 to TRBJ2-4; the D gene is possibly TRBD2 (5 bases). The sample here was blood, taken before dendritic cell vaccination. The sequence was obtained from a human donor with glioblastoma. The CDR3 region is CASSPNLAKNIQYF. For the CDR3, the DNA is TGTGCCAGCAGCCCGAATTTAGCGAAAAACATTCAGTACTTC.